The sequence of this T cell receptor beta chain was determined in a study of cytomegalovirus exposure and HLA in healthy donors. Study details: Prior work identified under 130 million unique TCR beta sequences in some 180 million T cells. Overall study results and limits: There were some V segments, including TRBV6-2 and TRBV6-3, excluded as indistinguishable. Altogether, some 170 TCR beta chains were recorded as cytomegalovirus-associated.

V was cut by 7 bases and J by 0 bases, with 12 bases left in between. The germline V gene encodes CDR1 SQVTM and CDR2 ANQGSEA. This CDR3 spans 13 amino acids. Worth noting for this clone: What it binds is not known.

Primers: 60 Vbeta forward and 13 Jbeta reverse. Assay: immunoSEQ multiplex PCR; the TCRdb copy retains only in-frame clones and omits some. In the table there are some 140,000 clones, about 74% of which are singletons. The clonotype comes from a middle-aged man in good health and CMV-seronegative. The sample consisted of PBMCs. The rearrangement links TRBV29-1 to TRBJ1-1; tentative D call: TRBD1 (6 bases). As DNA, the CDR3 is TGCAGCGCCCTGACAGGCATGAACACTGAAGCTTTCTTT. It yields the protein CSALTGMNTEAFF. Combining the CDR3 with reference TRBV29-1 and TRBJ1-1 gives the whole variable domain SAVISQKPSRDICQRGTSLTIQCQVDSQVTMMFWYRQQPGQSLTLIATANQGSEATYESGFVIDKFPISRPNLTFSTLTVSNMSPEDSSIYLCSALTGMNTEAFFGQGTRLTVV.